The 20 T cell receptor beta chains listed next were all sequenced from one sample in a study of blood T cell repertoires in COVID-19. Assay: immunoSEQ multiplex PCR; the TCRdb copy retains only in-frame clones and omits some. The sample has about 100,000 clones; around 85% are singletons. The specimen sequenced was peripheral blood. All receptors derive from a woman in her 70s with active or convalescent COVID-19.

This clone was seen more than once but under ten times. The V and J genes are TRBV10-3 and TRBJ2-3, with 9 nucleotides matching TRBD2. CDR3 length: 13 residues. V was pared by 10 bases and J by 2 bases, with 4 bases of the junction left unmatched. In germline, CDR1 is ENHRY, CDR2 SYGVKD. In DNA form, the CDR3 reads TGTGCCACGACTAGCGGAGACACAGATACGCAGTATTTT. This translates into CATTSGDTDTQYF.

The rearrangement joins TRBV5-5 to TRBJ2-1; 7 nucleotides line up with TRBD2. V lost 0 bases, J lost 5 bases, and 5 bases stayed unmatched. The germline V gene encodes CDR1 SGHKS and CDR2 YYEKEE (reference sequence). The CDR3 has 15 residues. CDR3 region: CASSLVPSGNNEQFF. For the CDR3, the DNA is TGTGCCAGCAGCTTGGTCCCTAGCGGAAACAATGAGCAGTTCTTC.

The chain joins TRBV5-1 to TRBJ1-2, with D perhaps TRBD1 (5 bases). V was trimmed by 1 base and J by 8 bases, leaving 15 bases between them. CDR1 and CDR2 from the germline V gene are SGHRS and YFSETQ. CDR3 length: 14 residues. CDR3: CASSLSWQGGGYTF. CDR3 coding DNA: TGCGCCAGCAGCTTGTCTTGGCAGGGCGGCGGCTACACCTTC.

This clone was recorded a few times. V is TRBV7-9 and J is TRBJ2-7, with 11 bases matching TRBD1. V was pared by 4 bases and J by 6 bases, with 5 bases of the junction left unmatched. The germline CDR1 and CDR2 sequences are SEHNR and FQNEAQ (reference sequence). CDR3 length equals 14 residues. CDR3 nucleotides: TGTGCCAGCAGCTGGGGACAGGGGGTCGGCGAGCAGTACTTC. It codes for CASSWGQGVGEQYF.

The rearrangement uses TRBV24-1 and TRBJ1-2; D gene ambiguous. Trimming pared 4 bases from V and 4 bases from J, leaving 12 bases between. This CDR3 has 14 residues. Germline V CDR1 and CDR2: KGHDR, SFDVKD. CDR3 in amino acids: CATSDPGQIYGYTF. The CDR3 region has the DNA TGTGCCACCAGTGACCCTGGCCAGATCTATGGCTACACCTTC.

The chain joins TRBV28 to TRBJ2-2; D may be TRBD2 (6 bases). This CDR3 contains 16 residues. V was clipped by 3 bases and J by 6 bases, with 17 bases between them. CDR1 is MDHEN, CDR2 SYDVKM, per germline. This CDR3 reads CASSFHRGISAGELFF. CDR3 DNA: TGTGCCAGCAGTTTTCATCGGGGGATAAGCGCCGGGGAGCTGTTTTTT.

The chain recombines TRBV4-3 with TRBJ2-5; D is undetermined. This CDR3 has 13 amino acids. With 0 bases removed from V and 2 bases from J, the gap between germline ends came to 4 bases. Germline V lookup: CDR1 LGHNA, CDR2 YSLEER. The chain's CDR3 is CASSQEQQETQYF. In DNA form, the CDR3 reads TGCGCCAGCAGCCAAGAACAGCAAGAGACCCAGTACTTC.

This rearrangement joins TRBV4-3 to TRBJ2-3, with 7 positions matching TRBD2. The CDR3 contains 15 residues. The trim removed 4 bases at V and 2 bases at J, leaving 6 bases unmatched. The germline V gene encodes CDR1 LGHNA and CDR2 YSLEER. The CDR3: CASSRAGVVTDTQYF. CDR3 nucleotides: TGCGCCAGCAGCCGGGCGGGAGTGGTCACAGATACGCAGTATTTT.

This rearrangement joins TRBV7-2 to TRBJ2-7; TRBD2 matches 8 bases. Trimming removed 0 bases from V and 3 bases from J; junction bases left unmatched: 4. This CDR3 region has 15 residues. Germline CDR1 and CDR2: SGHTA and FQGNSA. The CDR3 bases are TGTGCCAGCAGCTTAGCACTAGCGGTTTTCTACGAGCAGTACTTC. Protein sequence: CASSLALAVFYEQYF. The full variable domain, in which reference TRBV7-2 and TRBJ2-7 provide the parts outside the CDR3, is GAGVSQSPSNKVTEKGKDVELRCDPISGHTALYWYRQSLGQGLEFLIYFQGNSAPDKSGLPSDRFSAERTGGSVSTLTIQRTQQEDSAVYLCASSLALAVFYEQYFGPGTRLTVT.

The chain carries TRBV4-3 and TRBJ2-1; D perhaps matches TRBD1 (6 bases). This CDR3 is 11 amino acids long. V lost 4 bases, J lost 11 bases, and 9 bases lay in between. CDR1 is LGHNA and CDR2 is YSLEER in the germline V gene. CDR3 amino acids: CASSLDRQQFF. The CDR3 DNA sequence: TGCGCCAGCAGCCTGGACAGACAGCAGTTCTTC.

The CDR3 spells CASSPSRLAASTDTQYF. The CDR3 DNA follows: TGTGCCAGCTCACCATCTCGACTAGCGGCTAGCACAGATACGCAGTATTTT. This sequence joins TRBV18 and TRBJ2-3; the match to TRBD2 covers 9 bases. CDR1 is KGHSH and CDR2 is LQKENI in the germline V gene. The CDR3 runs to 17 residues. V shed 2 bases and J 0 bases; nucleotides not matched to a gene: 6.

The chain uses TRBV28 and TRBJ1-6; D is uncertain. CDR3 length: 12 residues. Germline CDR1 and CDR2: MDHEN and SYDVKM. The ends were cut back, 6 bases at V and 8 bases at J, with 8 bases in the middle. The CDR3 sequence is CASRAMDSPLHF. CDR3 DNA: TGTGCCAGCAGGGCAATGGATTCACCCCTCCACTTT.

The V call is TRBV11-2, the J call TRBJ1-3; unclear D gene. This CDR3 is built from 14 residues. Germline CDR1 is SGHAT and CDR2 is FQNNGV. Trimming stripped 1 base from V and 7 bases from J, with 11 bases between. This chain's CDR3 is CASSLGRPGNTIYF. The CDR3 coding sequence is TGTGCCAGCAGCTTAGGCCGCCCGGGGAACACCATATATTTT.

The V gene is TRBV6-5, the J gene TRBJ2-7, with 10 nucleotides matching TRBD1. The CDR3 extends over 14 amino acids. Germline CDR1 MNHEY, CDR2 SVGAGI. The V segment lost 6 bases and the J segment 2 bases; nucleotides outside the gene matches: 4. The CDR3 spells CASRETGGTYEQYF. The DNA for the CDR3 is TGTGCCAGCAGAGAGACAGGGGGCACCTACGAGCAGTACTTC.

The chain combines TRBV5-5 with TRBJ2-7, with 10 bases fitting TRBD1. Germline values: CDR1 SGHKS, CDR2 YYEKEE (reference sequence). The CDR3 runs 15 residues. Trimming removed 2 bases from V and 5 bases from J; junction bases left unmatched: 7. The CDR3 sequence is CASSLPGQGIHEQYF. The CDR3 DNA follows: TGTGCCAGCAGCTTACCGGGACAGGGGATCCACGAGCAGTACTTC.

The genes are TRBV18 and TRBJ2-7; 8 bases are shared with TRBD1. Germline V gene lookup returns CDR1 KGHSH and CDR2 LQKENI. This CDR3 has 16 amino acids. The V and J ends lost 3 bases and 5 bases, in that order; junction bases with no gene match: 12. CDR3 amino acids: CASSPFQGAGVNEQYF. The DNA of the CDR3 is TGTGCCAGCTCACCGTTCCAGGGGGCTGGAGTCAACGAGCAGTACTTC. The full variable domain, with the rest looked up from reference TRBV18 and TRBJ2-7, is NAGVMQNPRHLVRRRGQEARLRCSPMKGHSHVYWYRQLPEEGLKFMVYLQKENIIDESGMPKERFSAEFPKEGPSILRIQQVVRGDSAAYFCASSPFQGAGVNEQYFGPGTRLTVT.

In its sample, this clone was seen a few times. The chain recombines TRBV10-3 with TRBJ2-1, with TRBD2 matching 8 bases. V gave up 1 base and J gave up 8 bases; unmatched junction bases: 7. Germline V gene lookup returns CDR1 ENHRY and CDR2 SYGVKD. The CDR3 loop spans 15 amino acids. CDR3 residues: CAISEYGLAGHEQFF. The CDR3 region has the DNA TGTGCCATCAGTGAGTACGGACTAGCCGGCCATGAGCAGTTCTTC.

The V call is TRBV3-1 (or the pseudogene TRBV3-2), the J call TRBJ2-5, with TRBD2 as a possible D gene (6 bases). There are 14 residues in the CDR3. Germline V gene sequence: CDR1 LGHDT, CDR2 YNNKEL (reference sequence). Deletions cut 2 bases from V and 7 bases from J, with 14 bases between. The CDR3 here is CASSQQPAGGTQYF. The CDR3 nucleotides read TGTGCCAGCAGCCAACAGCCCGCCGGGGGGACCCAGTACTTC.

This clone was detected once. This chain connects TRBV6-5 to TRBJ1-3; 8 nucleotides agree with TRBD1. The CDR3 is made up of 14 amino acids. Losses at the gene ends were 6 bases for V and 6 bases for J; bases not matched to a gene: 7. CDR1 MNHEY and CDR2 SVGAGI come from the germline V gene. CDR3 residues: CASRVDREANTIYF. The DNA for the CDR3 is TGTGCCAGCAGAGTGGACAGGGAGGCAAACACCATATATTTT.

The genes are TRBV6-5 and TRBJ1-2; the D gene is possibly TRBD1 (6 bases). The V and J ends lost 0 bases and 8 bases respectively, with 13 bases between them. CDR3 size: 14 residues. Germline V lookup: CDR1 MNHEY, CDR2 SVGAGI. The CDR3 sequence is CASSYSTQGNGYTF. DNA for the CDR3: TGTGCCAGCAGTTACTCGACGCAGGGGAACGGCTACACCTTC.